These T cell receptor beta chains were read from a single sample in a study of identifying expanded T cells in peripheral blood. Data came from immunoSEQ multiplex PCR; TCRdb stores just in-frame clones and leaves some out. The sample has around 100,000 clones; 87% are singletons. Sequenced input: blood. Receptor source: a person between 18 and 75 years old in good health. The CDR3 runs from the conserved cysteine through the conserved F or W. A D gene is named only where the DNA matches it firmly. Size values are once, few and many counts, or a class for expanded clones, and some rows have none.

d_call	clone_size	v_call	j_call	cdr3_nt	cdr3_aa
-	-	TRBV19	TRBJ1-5	TGTGCCTCGACGGGTCGGGGTCCGGAGAATCAGCCCCAGCATTTT	CASTGRGPENQPQHF
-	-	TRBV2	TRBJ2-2	TGTGCTCTAAGGGGGATGGGCACCGGGGAGCTGTTTTTT	CALRGMGTGELFF
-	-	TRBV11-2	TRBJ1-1	TGTGCCAGCAGCTTATGGGGCGGTAACACTGAAGCTTTCTTT	CASSLWGGNTEAFF
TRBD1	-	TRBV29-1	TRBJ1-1	TGCAGTGCTGAAACAGGGGACGGGACTGAAGCTTTCTTT	CSAETGDGTEAFF
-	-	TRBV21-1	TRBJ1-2	TGTGCCAGCAGCTATGTTCGTGGACTTAACTATGGCTACACCTTC	CASSYVRGLNYGYTF
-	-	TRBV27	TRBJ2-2	TGTGCCAGCAGCGCCTTCTTTTCGAACACCGGGGAGCTGTTTTTT	CASSAFFSNTGELFF
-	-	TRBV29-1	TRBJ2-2	TGCAGCGTATGGAGGAACACCGGGGAGCTGTTTTTT	CSVWRNTGELFF
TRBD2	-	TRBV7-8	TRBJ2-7	TGTGCCAGCAGCCCCCATGGAGCGGGGGGCTACTACGAGCAGTACTTC	CASSPHGAGGYYEQYF
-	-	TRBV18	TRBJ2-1	TGTGCCAGCTCACTCCGGGAGTCATACAATGAGCAGTTCTTC	CASSLRESYNEQFF
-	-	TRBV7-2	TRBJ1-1	TGTGCCAGCAGCTTAGCACAGGGGAACACTGAAGCTTTCTTT	CASSLAQGNTEAFF
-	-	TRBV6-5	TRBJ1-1	TGTGCCAGCAGTAGTCCCGAGGGCGGCTTAGAAGAAGCTTTCTTT	CASSSPEGGLEEAFF
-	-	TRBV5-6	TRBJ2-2	TGTGCCAGCAGCTTTGGCAGCCGCACCGGGGAGCTGTTTTTT	CASSFGSRTGELFF
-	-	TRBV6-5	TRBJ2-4	TGTGCCAGCAGTCCCCAGGTGGGACCAAACATTCAGTACTTC	CASSPQVGPNIQYF
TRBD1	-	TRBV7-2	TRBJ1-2	TGTGCCAGCAGCCAAACAGGGGGCTATGGCTACACCTTC	CASSQTGGYGYTF
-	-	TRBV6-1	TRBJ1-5	TGTGCCAGCAGTGAACGTTCCGGAAGAAATCAGCCCCAGCATTTT	CASSERSGRNQPQHF
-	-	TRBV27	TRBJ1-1	TGTGCCAGCAGTTCCGATTACCACGGAAACACTGAAGCTTTCTTT	CASSSDYHGNTEAFF
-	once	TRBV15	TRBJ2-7	TGTGCCACCAGCTATGCCCCAGATGCGGCTTACCAGTACTTC	CATSYAPDAAYQYF
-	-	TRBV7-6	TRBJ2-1	TGTGCCAGCAGCCGTAGTGACCCCGGGATTTCGGGTGAGCAGTTCTTC	CASSRSDPGISGEQFF
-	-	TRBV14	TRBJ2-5	TGTGCCAGCAGCCAAGATAGAGGGGTTGTAGAGACCCAGTACTTC	CASSQDRGVVETQYF
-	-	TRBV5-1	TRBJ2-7	TGCGCCAGCAGCTTTATTGGAGGGGCAGCAGGGGAGCAGTACTTC	CASSFIGGAAGEQYF
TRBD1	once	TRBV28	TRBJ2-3	TGTGCCAGCAGTTTCGGGGGACAGGCCACAGATACGCAGTATTTT	CASSFGGQATDTQYF
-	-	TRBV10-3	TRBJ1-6	TGTGCCACTGGGGGTGGCTCCTATAATTCACCCCTCCACTTT	CATGGGSYNSPLHF
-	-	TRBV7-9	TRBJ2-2	TGTGCCAGCAGCTTAGAAGTAGGTGGGGTCACCGGGGAGCTGTTTTTT	CASSLEVGGVTGELFF
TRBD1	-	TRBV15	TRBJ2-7	TGTGCCACCAGCAGAGGGACAGGGGCCCCCTACGAGCAGTACTTC	CATSRGTGAPYEQYF
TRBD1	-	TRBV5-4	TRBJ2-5	TGTGCCAGCAGCTACCCCGGGACAGGCGACGCGGAGACCCAGTACTTC	CASSYPGTGDAETQYF
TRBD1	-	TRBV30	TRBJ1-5	TGTGCCTGGAGTGTTAGGGACAGGGTTGGTCAGCCCCAGCATTTT	CAWSVRDRVGQPQHF
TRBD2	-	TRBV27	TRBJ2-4	TGTGCCAGCAGTTCCCGACTAGCGGGGAACGACTTAGCCAAAAACATTCAGTACTTC	CASSSRLAGNDLAKNIQYF
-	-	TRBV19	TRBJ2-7	TGTGCCAGTAGTACCTCACGACAGATCTCCTACGAGCAGTACTTC	CASSTSRQISYEQYF
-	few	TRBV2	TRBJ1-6	TGTGCCAGCAGTTCCAGAGCGGGGAATTCACCCCTCCACTTT	CASSSRAGNSPLHF
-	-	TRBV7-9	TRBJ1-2	TGTGCCAGCAGCTCTCGACAAGGGGGGTGGGGCTACACCTTC	CASSSRQGGWGYTF
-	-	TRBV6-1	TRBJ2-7	TGTGCCAGCAGTGAAGACCCTCGGTGGTACGAGCAGTACTTC	CASSEDPRWYEQYF
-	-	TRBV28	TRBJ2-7	TGTGCCAGCCACGGGTCCATCTACGAGCAGTACTTC	CASHGSIYEQYF
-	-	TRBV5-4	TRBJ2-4	TGTGCCAGCAGCTACCCTAGCATTGGGACCAAAAACATTCAGTACTTC	CASSYPSIGTKNIQYF
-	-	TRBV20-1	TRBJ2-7	TGCAGTGCTAGACTGAGCTACGAGCAGTACTTC	CSARLSYEQYF
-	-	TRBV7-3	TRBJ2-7	TGTGCCAGCAGCTTACTCGTGCACGAGCAGTACTTC	CASSLLVHEQYF
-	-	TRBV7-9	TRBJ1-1	TGTGCCAGCAGCCGAAGGGGGTTGGGTGTAGGTAACACTGAAGCTTTCTTT	CASSRRGLGVGNTEAFF
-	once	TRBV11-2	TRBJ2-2	TGTGCCAGCACCCCGGTGCGGACGAACACCGGGGAGCTGTTTTTT	CASTPVRTNTGELFF